The sample holds many counts of the clone carrying this TCR beta chain. Its target is unknown. In TCRdb, the 5' RACE reads were re-called with MiXCR into one record per CDR3 protein. Of 200,000 to 250,000 distinct CDR3 sequences listed, just over 9.5% are singletons. This entry belongs to a study of T-cell memory formation after mild COVID-19. Overall study findings and caveats: Clones that shrank (day 15 to 85) were balanced CD4/CD8, whereas later expanders leaned CD4+. Second-wave clones that peaked on day 37 lacked confirmed SARS-CoV-2 specificity.

The germline V gene encodes CDR1 SGHTA and CDR2 FQGNSA. The CDR3 loop spans 14 amino acids. V was shortened by 5 bases and J by 4 bases, with 13 bases between the two germline ends. The chain couples TRBV7-2 to TRBJ2-3; maybe TRBD1 (5 bases). The sample was PBMCs or a T cell subset sorted from them (not recorded which). The origin of this receptor is a man between 18 and 35 years old who had mild COVID-19 (a few samples of this study predate the infection). Cell type and time point are not known. In nucleotides, the CDR3 is TGTGCCAGCAGCCGACAGCATGGGCCAGATACGCAGTATTTT. Its translation: CASSRQHGPDTQYF.